This is a list of T cell receptor beta chains from one sample in a study of CD8 T cells in Susac syndrome. From the immunoSEQ multiplex PCR reads, TCRdb called clonotypes with MiXCR, one entry per CDR3 protein. The data show 200,000 to 250,000 distinct CDR3 sequences, roughly 90% seen once. Sequenced sample: CD8+ T cells from PBMCs. The receptor source for this set is a human donor with multiple sclerosis. Both conserved end residues are part of each CDR3. Fields, in order: clone size, J gene, V gene, D gene, CDR3 DNA, CDR3 protein. D genes are given only for firm matches. The size of a clone is reported for some rows only, either as once, few or many, or as a class for expanded clones.

>NA|TRBJ1-2|TRBV7-9|NA
TGTGCCAGCAGCTTAGGCACGGGGTATGGCTATGGCTACACCTTC
CASSLGTGYGYGYTF
>NA|TRBJ1-1|TRBV3-1|TRBD1
TGTGCCAGCAGCCAAGATCGGACAGGGAGCATGAACACTGAAGCTTTCTTT
CASSQDRTGSMNTEAFF
>NA|TRBJ2-6|TRBV29-1|NA
TGCAGCGTATGGGGGGGACAGGCCCCTTCTGGGGCCAACGTCCTGACTTTC
CSVWGGQAPSGANVLTF
>NA|TRBJ1-1|TRBV5-1|NA
TGCGCCAGCAGCTTGTCTAGGGGCAACACTGAAGCTTTCTTT
CASSLSRGNTEAFF
>NA|TRBJ2-2|TRBV6-5|TRBD2
TGTGCCACCTTTAGCGGGAGCGGCGGGGAGCTGTTTTTT
CATFSGSGGELFF
>NA|TRBJ1-2|TRBV5-1|NA
TGCGCCAGCAGCTTGGACTCCATCGGGGACTATGGCTACACCTTC
CASSLDSIGDYGYTF
>NA|TRBJ2-7|TRBV6-5|TRBD1
TGTGCCAGCAGTCATCCCCGGACAGGGAACAACGAGCAGTACTTC
CASSHPRTGNNEQYF
>once|TRBJ2-7|TRBV30|NA
TGTGCCTGGAGTGTAGGGCTCGGGGCCTACGAGCAGTACTTC
CAWSVGLGAYEQYF
>NA|TRBJ2-5|TRBV4-1|NA
TGCGCCAGCAGCCGAACAAGCGGGCAGCAAGAGACCCAGTACTTC
CASSRTSGQQETQYF
>NA|TRBJ1-1|TRBV27|TRBD1
TGTGCCAGCAGTTACTCCCGGACAGGGAACACTGAAGCTTTCTTT
CASSYSRTGNTEAFF
>NA|TRBJ2-6|TRBV7-8|TRBD1
TGTGCCAGCAGCTGGGACAGGGATGGAACCTCTGGGGCCAACGTCCTGACTTTC
CASSWDRDGTSGANVLTF
>NA|TRBJ2-5|TRBV6-5|TRBD2
TGTGCCAGCAGTTACCCCACAGCGGGGAACGAAGAGACCCAGTACTTC
CASSYPTAGNEETQYF
>NA|TRBJ2-7|TRBV27|TRBD2
TGTGCCAGCAGTCCGCTAGCGGGACTGAACGAGCAGTACTTC
CASSPLAGLNEQYF
>NA|TRBJ2-5|TRBV6-5|NA
TGTGCCAGCAGCTCGACTACGCTGATTCAAGAGACCCAGTACTTC
CASSSTTLIQETQYF
>NA|TRBJ2-2|TRBV5-6|NA
TGTGCCAGCAGCCCCGGCCCTAGGGCGGCCGGGGAGCTGTTTTTT
CASSPGPRAAGELFF
>NA|TRBJ2-6|TRBV4-2|TRBD2
TGTGCCAGCAGCCCAACGACCTATAGGACTAGCGGGGGCCGTTCTGGGGCCAACGTCCTGACTTTC
CASSPTTYRTSGGRSGANVLTF
>NA|TRBJ2-1|TRBV4-2|NA
TGTGCCAGCAGCCAAGGGGGGGACTTCCTCTACAATGAGCAGTTCTTC
CASSQGGDFLYNEQFF
>NA|TRBJ2-5|TRBV7-9|TRBD2
TGTGCCAGCAGCCAACGGACTAGCGGGAACCAAGAGACCCAGTACTTC
CASSQRTSGNQETQYF
>NA|TRBJ1-1|TRBV5-5|NA
TGTGCCAGCAGCTTGGCCGGAGGAGGGGGGGGGAACACTGAAGCTTTCTTT
CASSLAGGGGGNTEAFF
>once|TRBJ1-2|TRBV21-1|NA
TGTGCCAGCAGCGCTTGCAGACCGGGACCCAGAAACTATGGCTACACCTTC
CASSACRPGPRNYGYTF